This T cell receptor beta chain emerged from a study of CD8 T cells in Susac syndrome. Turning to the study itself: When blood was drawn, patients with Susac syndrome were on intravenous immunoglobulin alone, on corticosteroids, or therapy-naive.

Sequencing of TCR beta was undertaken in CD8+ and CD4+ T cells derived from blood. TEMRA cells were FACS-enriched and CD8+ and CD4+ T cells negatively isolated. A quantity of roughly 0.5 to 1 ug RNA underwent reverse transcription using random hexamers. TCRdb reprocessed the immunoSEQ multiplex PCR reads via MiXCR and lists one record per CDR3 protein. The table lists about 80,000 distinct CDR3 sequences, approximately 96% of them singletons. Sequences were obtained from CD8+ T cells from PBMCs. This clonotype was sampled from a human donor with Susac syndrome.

The CDR3 sequence is CASSPRQTLREKLFF. In nucleotides, the CDR3 is TGTGCCAGCAGCCCCCGACAGACTCTGAGAGAAAAACTGTTTTTT. The chain has TRBV14 and TRBJ1-4; maybe TRBD1 (5 bases). V lost 4 bases, J lost 8 bases, and 17 bases lay in between. CDR3 length equals 15 residues. CDR1 is SGHDN and CDR2 is FVKESK in the germline V gene.